This T cell receptor (beta chain) was profiled in a study of response to subunit inactivated influenza vaccine. Study-wide points: It was the authors' suggestion that each seasonal influenza vaccination recruits few new T cells.

The CDR3 region is 14 residues in length, termini included. For this clonotype: The antigen is unknown. A much larger clone lies one base from this, so it may be a read error. As the CDR3 is not closed by the conserved phenylalanine or tryptophan, this likely results from a read error. It is unclear where the CDR3 begins or ends on the DNA, so no DNA is shown, and the CDR3 is as TCRdb lists it.

TCRdb used MiXCR to reprocess the RT-PCR reads, holding one entry per CDR3 protein. The sample lists 590,000 or so distinct CDR3 sequences, approximately 15% occurring once. Material: PBMCs from blood, obtained around two weeks before vaccination. The chain recombines TRBV21-1 with TRBJ2-5; the listed D gene, TRBD1, was not tested against the DNA. TRBV21-1 is a documented pseudogene. The TCR comes from a man in his fifties who received an inactivated influenza vaccine. The CDR3 loop reads CASSKNPGKETQYL.